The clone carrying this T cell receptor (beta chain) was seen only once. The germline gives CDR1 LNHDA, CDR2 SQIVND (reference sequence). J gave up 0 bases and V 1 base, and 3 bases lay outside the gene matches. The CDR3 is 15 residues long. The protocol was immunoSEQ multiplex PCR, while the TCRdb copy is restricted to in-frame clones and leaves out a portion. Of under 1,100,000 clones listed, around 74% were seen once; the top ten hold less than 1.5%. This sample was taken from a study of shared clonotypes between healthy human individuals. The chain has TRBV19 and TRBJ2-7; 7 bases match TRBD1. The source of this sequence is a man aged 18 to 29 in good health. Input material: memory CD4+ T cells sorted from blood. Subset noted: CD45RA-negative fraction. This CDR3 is CASSIVWDSSYEQYF. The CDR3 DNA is TGTGCCAGTAGTATAGTTTGGGACAGCTCCTACGAGCAGTACTTC.